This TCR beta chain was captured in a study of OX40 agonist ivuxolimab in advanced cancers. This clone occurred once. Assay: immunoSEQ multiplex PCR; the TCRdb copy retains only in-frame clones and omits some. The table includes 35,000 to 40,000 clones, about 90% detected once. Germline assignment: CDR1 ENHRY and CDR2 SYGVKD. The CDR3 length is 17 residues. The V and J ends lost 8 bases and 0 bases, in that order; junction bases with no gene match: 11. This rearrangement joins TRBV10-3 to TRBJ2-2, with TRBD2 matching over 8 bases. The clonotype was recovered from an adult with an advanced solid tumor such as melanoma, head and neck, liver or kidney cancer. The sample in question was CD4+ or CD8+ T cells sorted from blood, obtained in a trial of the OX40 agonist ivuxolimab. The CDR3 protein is CAIYRKTSESNTGELFF. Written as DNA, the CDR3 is TGTGCCATCTACCGAAAGACTAGCGAATCGAACACCGGGGAGCTGTTTTTT.